The T cell receptor (beta chain) described here comes from a study of blood T cells in healthy people across ages. Germline CDR1 reads WSHSY; CDR2 reads SAAADI. V lost 5 bases, J lost 0 bases, and 11 bases lay in between. The CDR3 loop spans 14 amino acids. This clonotype has just one count. The antigen is unknown. The authors ran a second PCR of about 7 to 11 cycles using a sample-barcoded 5' primer and a J-beta primer mix. TCRdb re-derived calls from the 5' RACE reads in MiXCR, one entry per CDR3 protein. The table shows over 1,300,000 distinct CDR3 sequences, with roughly 59% occurring only once. Study-wide findings and caveats: When set beside aged donors, long-lived donors presented more naive CD4+ cells and higher diversity. Those diversity estimates obtained from one million T cells were thought to be underestimates. Measured against age, TCR beta diversity per million T cells decreased in a roughly linear manner. As naive T cell percentage varied, TCR beta diversity correlated strongly with it.

This rearrangement joins TRBV10-2 to TRBJ2-7; no firm D call. The sequenced sample was blood. The clonotype originates from a man aged 18 to 35 in good health. Here the CDR3 DNA reads TGCGCCAGCAGTCACCAGCAGACCTCCTACGAGCAGTACTTC. Encoded protein: CASSHQQTSYEQYF.